The present T cell receptor beta chain was sequenced within a study of STAT5B mutations in CD4+ large granular lymphocyte leukemia. Data came from immunoSEQ multiplex PCR; TCRdb stores just in-frame clones and leaves some out. The repertoire consists of more than 30,000 clones, with 71% occurring once and the leading ten covering approximately 0.49%. Germline assignment: CDR1 MNHEY and CDR2 SMNVEV (reference sequence). V was trimmed by 0 bases and J by 10 bases, leaving 13 bases between them. CDR3 size: 14 residues. Sequencing used CD4+ T cells from blood buffy coats. The receptor was isolated from a human donor in good health. This chain joins TRBV27 and TRBJ2-1; D gene unclear. For the CDR3, the DNA is TGTGCCAGCAGTTTATCAGGCGCCGGTCAGGAGCAGTTCTTC. Translation: CASSLSGAGQEQFF.